Included here is one T cell receptor (beta chain) sequence, with context. No antigen is known for it. The data are from a study of T cell responses to AZD1222 COVID-19 vaccine. Generated by immunoSEQ multiplex PCR, the TCRdb table keeps only in-frame clones and is missing some. The repertoire includes around 78,000 clones, almost 90% of them detected once, and under 1.5% sits in the top ten. Germline V lookup: CDR1 MDHEN, CDR2 SYDVKM. The CDR3 runs to 12 residues. Study findings and constraints: Clonal diversity was possibly underestimated; the donors were predominantly white British and more often female.

The sequencing here drew on peripheral blood, taken 28 days after the second AZD1222 dose. This clonotype was obtained from an adult who received the AZD1222 COVID-19 vaccine. The chain uses TRBV28 and TRBJ2-2; no definite D call. The CDR3 protein is CSTFKNTGELFF. CDR3 in DNA: TGTTCAACCTTTAAGAACACCGGGGAGCTGTTTTTT.